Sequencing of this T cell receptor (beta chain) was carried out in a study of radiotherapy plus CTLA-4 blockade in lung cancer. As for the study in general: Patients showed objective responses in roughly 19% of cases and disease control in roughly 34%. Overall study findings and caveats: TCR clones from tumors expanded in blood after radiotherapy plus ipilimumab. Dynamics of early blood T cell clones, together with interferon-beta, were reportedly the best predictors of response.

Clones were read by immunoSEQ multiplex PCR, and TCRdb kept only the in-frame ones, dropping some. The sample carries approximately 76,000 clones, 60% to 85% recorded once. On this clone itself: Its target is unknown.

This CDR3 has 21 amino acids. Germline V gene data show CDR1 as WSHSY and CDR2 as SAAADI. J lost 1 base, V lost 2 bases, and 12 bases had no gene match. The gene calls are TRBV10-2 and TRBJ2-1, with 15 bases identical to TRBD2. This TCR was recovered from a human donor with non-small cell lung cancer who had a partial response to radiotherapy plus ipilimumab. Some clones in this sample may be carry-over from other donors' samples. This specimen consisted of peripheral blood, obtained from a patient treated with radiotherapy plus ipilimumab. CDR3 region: CASSERGGLAGGIGSYNEQFF. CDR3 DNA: TGCGCCAGCAGTGAGCGGGGAGGACTAGCGGGAGGGATTGGGTCCTACAATGAGCAGTTCTTC.